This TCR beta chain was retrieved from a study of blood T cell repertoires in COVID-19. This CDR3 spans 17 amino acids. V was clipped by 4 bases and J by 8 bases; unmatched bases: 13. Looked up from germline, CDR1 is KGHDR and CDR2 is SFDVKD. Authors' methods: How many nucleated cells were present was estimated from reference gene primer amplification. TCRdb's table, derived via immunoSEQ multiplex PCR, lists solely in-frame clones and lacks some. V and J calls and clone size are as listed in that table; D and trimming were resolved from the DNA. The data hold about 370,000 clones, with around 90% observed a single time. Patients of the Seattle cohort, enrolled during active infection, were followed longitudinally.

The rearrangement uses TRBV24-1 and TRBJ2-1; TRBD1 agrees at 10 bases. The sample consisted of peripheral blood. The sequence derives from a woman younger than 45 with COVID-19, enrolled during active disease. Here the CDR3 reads CATSELRPGQGRDEQFF. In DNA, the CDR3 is TGTGCCACCAGTGAGTTGCGGCCGGGACAGGGGCGGGATGAGCAGTTCTTC.